This T cell receptor (beta chain) was captured in a study of graft-versus-host responses after intestinal transplantation. Study as a whole: Recipients uniformly received anti-thymocyte globulin induction, followed by tacrolimus and steroids for about 3 years.

Germline lookup yields CDR1 SGHAT and CDR2 FQNNGV. This CDR3 has 16 residues. Trimming shortened V by 1 base and J by 3 bases, and 12 bases separated the two germline ends. Remarks on this clone: Its target is not known.

The table came from immunoSEQ multiplex PCR; TCRdb's copy has only in-frame clones and leaves some out. The table lists tens of thousands of clones, roughly 90% of them singletons. Whole-study findings and limits: Present in recipient marrow, GvH clones included some that appeared first in ileum or blood. Graft-versus-host to host-versus-graft clonal ratios in allografts were high in patients with graft-donor T cell macrochimerism. Circulating GvH clones peaking coincided with falling HvG clones soon after transplant.

The sample here was unstimulated CD8+ T cells sorted from spleen or lymph node cells, taken before intestinal transplant. This rearrangement joins TRBV11-2 to TRBJ2-2, with D maybe TRBD2 (6 bases). This sequence originates from a human donor who received an intestinal transplant. The CDR3 DNA sequence: TGTGCCAGCAGCTTAGTCCCGCGGGGTCACACCGGGGAGCTGTTTTTT. This codes for CASSLVPRGHTGELFF.